This T cell receptor beta chain was sequenced during a study of CD8 T cells in ankylosing spondylitis. TCRdb processed the 5' RACE reads anew with MiXCR; each CDR3 protein has one entry. The sample records 30,000 to 45,000 distinct CDR3 sequences, about an eighth being singletons. From germline, CDR1 is SGHDN and CDR2 FVKESK. V lost 3 bases, J lost 7 bases, and 14 bases stayed unmatched. This CDR3 is built from 17 residues. This clonotype was recorded many times. Material: synovial fluid, either unsorted or a sorted T cell fraction (not recorded which). The clonotype was recovered from a male donor with ankylosing spondylitis. This chain links TRBV14 with TRBJ2-2; TRBD2 matches 7 bases. CDR3 amino acids: CASSQYGGSLSNGELFF. The CDR3 DNA reads as TGTGCCAGCAGCCAGTACGGCGGGAGTTTGTCAAACGGGGAGCTGTTTTTT.